The text below deals with one TCR beta chain. The data were taken from a study of blood T cells in healthy people across ages. Sample-barcoded 5' priming and a J-beta primer mix drove a second PCR of about 6 to 12 cycles. One entry per CDR3 protein results from TCRdb running MiXCR on the 5' RACE reads. The profile covers more than 500,000 distinct CDR3 sequences, with roughly a quarter appearing a single time and over 3.5% taken by the ten largest. The same specimen was also included in a second study, on T cells of mothers and their children.

The TCR sequence derives from a boy aged 2-15 years in good health. The material sequenced was blood.

CDR3 in DNA: TGCAGCGTTGAAGGGGTTACCGGGGAGCTGTTTTTT. Protein: CSVEGVTGELFF. The J gene is TRBJ2-2, the V gene TRBV29-1; D call uncertain. This CDR3 is 12 amino acids long. Per the germline V gene, CDR1 is SQVTM and CDR2 is ANQGSEA. Trimming stripped 1 base from V and 5 bases from J, with 5 bases between.